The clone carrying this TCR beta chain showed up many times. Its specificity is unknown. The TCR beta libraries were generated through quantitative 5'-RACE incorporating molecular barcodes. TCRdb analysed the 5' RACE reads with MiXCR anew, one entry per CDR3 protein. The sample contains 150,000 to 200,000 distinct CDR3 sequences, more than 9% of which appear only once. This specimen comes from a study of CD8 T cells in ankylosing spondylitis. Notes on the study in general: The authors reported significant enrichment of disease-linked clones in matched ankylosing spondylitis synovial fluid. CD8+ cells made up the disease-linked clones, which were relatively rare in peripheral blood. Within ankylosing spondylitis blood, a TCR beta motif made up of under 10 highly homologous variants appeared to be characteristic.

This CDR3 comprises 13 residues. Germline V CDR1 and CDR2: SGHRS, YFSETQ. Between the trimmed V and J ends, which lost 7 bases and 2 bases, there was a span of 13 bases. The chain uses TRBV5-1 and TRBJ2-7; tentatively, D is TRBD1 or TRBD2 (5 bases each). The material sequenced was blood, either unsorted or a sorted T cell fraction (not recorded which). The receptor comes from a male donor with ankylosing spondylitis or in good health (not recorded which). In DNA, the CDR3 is TGCGCCAGCCGGGACGCCATAGCCTACGAGCAGTACTTC. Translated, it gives CASRDAIAYEQYF.